A single sample gave rise to the 26 T cell receptor beta chains below, sequenced in a study of T-cell memory formation after mild COVID-19. In TCRdb, the 5' RACE reads were re-called with MiXCR into one record per CDR3 protein. The data contain 250,000 to 350,000 distinct CDR3 sequences, about a sixth of them singletons. The sequenced sample was PBMCs or a T cell subset sorted from them (not recorded which). The receptor set was obtained from a man in his late teens or twenties who had mild COVID-19 (a few samples of this study predate the infection). Cell type and time point are not known.

This clonotype was counted between two and nine times. The rearrangement links TRBV6-2 or TRBV6-3 to TRBJ1-1; D unresolved. The CDR3 length is 15 residues. V gave up 0 bases and J gave up 0 bases, with 8 bases separating them. Germline CDR1 is MNHEY and CDR2 is SVGEGT. In DNA form, the CDR3 reads TGTGCCAGCAGTTACTCGATGGAGGTGAACACTGAAGCTTTCTTT. Translated, it gives CASSYSMEVNTEAFF.

This clonotype has just a few counts. This chain uses TRBV29-1 with TRBJ2-5; D not certain. V was trimmed by 5 bases and J by 7 bases, leaving 17 bases between them. Germline CDR1 SQVTM, CDR2 ANQGSEA. This CDR3 spans 13 amino acids. The CDR3 region is CSVILLPLGTQYF. The CDR3 nucleotides read TGCAGCGTTATCCTGCTACCTTTAGGGACCCAGTACTTC.

V and J are TRBV7-9 and TRBJ2-5; 9 positions match TRBD1. The CDR3 contains 15 residues. J gave up 5 bases and V 5 bases, and 9 bases lay outside the gene matches. Germline V lookup: CDR1 SEHNR, CDR2 FQNEAQ (reference sequence). CDR3 residues: CASSARTGDKETQYF. CDR3 nucleotide sequence: TGTGCCAGCAGCGCCCGGACAGGGGATAAGGAGACCCAGTACTTC. The full variable domain, in which reference TRBV7-9 and TRBJ2-5 provide the parts outside the CDR3, is DTGVSQNPRHKITKRGQNVTFRCDPISEHNRLYWYRQTLGQGPEFLTYFQNEAQLEKSRLLSDRFSAERPKGSFSTLEIQRTEQGDSAMYLCASSARTGDKETQYFGPGTRLLVL.

The chain links TRBV27 to TRBJ2-1; D gene uncertain. Germline-derived CDR1 and CDR2 are MNHEY and SMNVEV (reference sequence). Between the trimmed V and J ends, which lost 8 bases and 4 bases, there was a span of 15 bases. This CDR3 spans 14 amino acids. The CDR3 bases are TGTGCCAGCTCCGGGTCCCTAGAGTACAATGAGCAGTTCTTC. The encoded protein is CASSGSLEYNEQFF.

This clonotype was picked up a small number of times. V usage is TRBV24-1 and J usage is TRBJ2-3; TRBD1 might be the D (6 bases). Trimming took 10 bases from V and 5 from J, leaving 15 bases between them. The V gene's germline CDR1 is KGHDR and CDR2 SFDVKD. This CDR3 region has 13 residues. The CDR3 reads CATGWGQGDTQYF. For the CDR3, the DNA is TGTGCCACGGGCTGGGGGCAGGGAGATACGCAGTATTTT.

This clonotype occurred a few times. The genes are TRBV4-1 and TRBJ2-7; D remains ambiguous. This CDR3 comprises 13 residues. The V gene's germline CDR1 is MGHRA and CDR2 YSYEKL. Trimming removed 2 bases from V and 3 bases from J, with 8 bases in between. The CDR3 DNA is TGCGCCAGCAGCCAAACGGTCCTCTACGAGCAGTACGTC. Protein: CASSQTVLYEQYV.

This clonotype was observed a handful of times. The V and J genes are TRBV7-9 and TRBJ1-5; TRBD1 might be the D (5 bases). The CDR3 spans 14 residues. Germline V lookup: CDR1 SEHNR, CDR2 FQNEAQ (reference sequence). The V end lost 1 base, the J end lost 8 bases, and 12 bases lay between the germline ends. The CDR3 sequence is CASSLEGKTEPQHF. CDR3 in DNA: TGTGCCAGCAGCTTAGAGGGGAAAACTGAGCCCCAGCATTTT.

V is TRBV12-3 or TRBV12-4 and J is TRBJ2-7; the D gene is possibly TRBD1 (5 bases). V lost 4 bases and J lost 6, with 10 bases in between. The length of the CDR3 is 12 residues. The CDR3 loop is CASSYPGLEQYF. Here the CDR3 DNA reads TGTGCCAGCAGTTATCCAGGGCTCGAGCAGTACTTC.

The V call is TRBV10-1, the J call TRBJ2-7; 10 bases are shared with TRBD2. The junction had 6 bases not matched to a gene; V was cut back by 3 bases and J by 4 bases. The CDR3 has 15 residues. Germline V gene sequence: CDR1 WNHNN, CDR2 SYGVQD (reference sequence). DNA of the CDR3: TGCGCCAGCAGTGATATAGGGACTAGCGTTTACGAGCAGTACTTC. It specifies CASSDIGTSVYEQYF.

The chain employs TRBV3-1 and TRBJ2-3; 12 nucleotides align to TRBD2. The CDR3 covers 17 residues. J gave up 2 bases and V 4 bases, and 7 bases lay outside the gene matches. Germline V gene lookup returns CDR1 LGHDT and CDR2 YNNKEL (reference sequence). The CDR3 reads CASSRRTSGDFTDTQYF. CDR3 coding DNA: TGTGCCAGCAGCCGCCGGACTAGCGGGGATTTCACAGATACGCAGTATTTT.

V and J are TRBV4-3 and TRBJ1-2; TRBD1 is a possible D gene (5 bases). Between the trimmed V and J ends, which lost 3 bases and 4 bases, there was a span of 12 bases. Germline V gene data show CDR1 as LGHNA and CDR2 as YSLEER. This CDR3 has 14 amino acids. The CDR3 is CASSQYGTCYGYTF. The CDR3 nucleotides read TGCGCCAGCAGCCAGTATGGGACGTGCTATGGCTACACCTTC.

The genes are TRBV29-1 and TRBJ2-2, with a possible D match to TRBD2 (6 bases). V was trimmed by 7 bases and J by 0 bases, leaving 9 bases between them. The CDR3 length is 13 residues. In germline, CDR1 is SQVTM, CDR2 ANQGSEA. CDR3 residues: CSGRVANTGELFF. CDR3 in DNA: TGCAGCGGGAGGGTAGCGAACACCGGGGAGCTGTTTTTT.

In its sample, this clonotype was seen a few times. The J gene is TRBJ2-3, the V gene TRBV6-5; 8 nucleotides line up with TRBD2. Trimming at V came to 8 bases and at J to 2 bases, leaving 9 bases not matched to a gene. Germline CDR1 and CDR2: MNHEY and SVGAGI. The CDR3 consists of 15 residues. This CDR3 is CASFPAGAVTDTQYF. The CDR3 bases are TGTGCCAGCTTCCCAGCGGGGGCGGTCACAGATACGCAGTATTTT.

This clonotype was counted ten times or more. The gene calls are TRBV12-3 or TRBV12-4 and TRBJ2-5; TRBD2 might be the D (6 bases). This CDR3 is built from 13 residues. Trimming removed 5 bases at V and 8 bases at J, with 15 bases between. The DNA for the CDR3 is TGTGCCAGCAGTGGGACGGAGGGAGGAACCCAGTACTTC. It yields the protein CASSGTEGGTQYF.

This clonotype was seen a few times. The chain joins TRBV4-1 to TRBJ2-5; D is undetermined. CDR3 length equals 13 residues. Trimming cost V 3 bases and J 10 bases, with 15 bases left between them. Germline V CDR1 and CDR2: MGHRA, YSYEKL. The CDR3: CASSQSADLDQYF. CDR3 nucleotide sequence: TGCGCCAGCAGCCAGAGCGCTGACCTGGACCAGTACTTC.

This clonotype turned up a few times. The V and J genes are TRBV5-1 and TRBJ2-7; TRBD1 aligns across 10 bases. Germline CDR1 SGHRS, CDR2 YFSETQ. Trimming cost V 4 bases and J 5 bases; bases outside gene matches: 6. The CDR3 is 14 amino acids. CDR3 sequence reads: CASSKTGGFNEQYF. CDR3 sequence (DNA): TGCGCCAGCAGCAAGACAGGGGGCTTCAACGAGCAGTACTTC.

V gene TRBV7-8 combines with J gene TRBJ2-7, with D tentatively TRBD2 (6 bases). CDR3 length: 14 residues. CDR1 and CDR2 from the germline V gene are SGHVS and FQNEAQ. The V and J ends lost 0 bases and 4 bases respectively, with 10 bases between them. The CDR3 coding sequence is TGTGCCAGCAGCTTAGCGGAGGGGCCGTACGAGCAGTACGTC. This codes for CASSLAEGPYEQYV.

The V gene is TRBV5-1, the J gene TRBJ2-5, with D maybe TRBD2 (6 bases). Germline V gene data show CDR1 as SGHRS and CDR2 as YFSETQ. The CDR3 contains 13 residues. V dropped 4 bases and J dropped 2 bases, with 9 bases sitting between them. The CDR3 DNA sequence: TGCGCCAGCAGCAACGGGGGTCAAGAGACCCAGTACTTC. Translation gives CASSNGGQETQYF.

This clonotype turned up a few times. The chain links TRBV6-4 to TRBJ2-3; perhaps TRBD2 as D (6 bases). The CDR3 spans 14 residues. Germline V CDR1 and CDR2: MRHNA, SNTAGT. V gave up 5 bases and J gave up 7 bases, with 16 bases separating them. Written as DNA, the CDR3 is TGTGCCAGCAGTTCGACTAGATCGAGGAATACGCAGTATTTT. The encoded protein is CASSSTRSRNTQYF.

This clonotype was counted only a few times. Germline and junction disagree at one end, which may indicate a read error. This chain links TRBV6-5 with TRBJ1-2; TRBD1 is a possible D gene (6 bases). The germline V gene encodes CDR1 MNHEY and CDR2 SVGAGI. This CDR3 spans 16 amino acids. CDR3 sequence (DNA): TGTGTCAGCAGTTACCTGAGGGGGTCTTCTAACTATGGCTACACCTTC. This gives the protein CVSSYLRGSSNYGYTF.

This chain connects TRBV18 to TRBJ2-5; 9 bases agree with TRBD1. Per the germline V gene, CDR1 is KGHSH and CDR2 is LQKENI. The CDR3 runs 16 residues. J was trimmed by 5 bases and V by 5 bases; bases with no gene match: 12. In nucleotides, the CDR3 is TGTGCCAGCTCATCCCTCACAGGGGGCCTCCGGGAGACCCAGTACTTC. Encoded protein: CASSSLTGGLRETQYF.

This clonotype was found once. V and J are TRBV29-1 and TRBJ1-5; D not resolved. This CDR3 comprises 14 residues. Germline V gene sequence: CDR1 SQVTM, CDR2 ANQGSEA. Trimming pared 4 bases from V and 1 base from J, leaving 11 bases between. Written as DNA, the CDR3 is TGCAGCGTTGCAGGCGGGAGCAGCAATCAGCCCCAGCATTTT. Encoded protein: CSVAGGSSNQPQHF.

This clonotype was seen only a few times. The chain recombines TRBV4-1 with TRBJ2-3; tentatively, D is TRBD1 or TRBD2 (5 bases each). Trimming took 5 bases from V and 0 from J, leaving 18 bases between them. The CDR3 is made up of 17 amino acids. CDR1 is MGHRA, CDR2 YSYEKL, per germline. The DNA for the CDR3 is TGCGCCAGCAGCTCTTCACGGGGCCGATGGAGCACAGATACGCAGTATTTT. This gives the protein CASSSSRGRWSTDTQYF.

The sample holds many counts of this clonotype. The CDR3 nucleotides are TGCAGTGCTAGAGATCGCGGCTACACCTTC. This codes for CSARDRGYTF. The chain has TRBV20-1 and TRBJ1-2; no clear D gene. This CDR3 has 10 residues. Germline V lookup: CDR1 DFQATT, CDR2 SNEGSKA (reference sequence). V was cut by 0 bases and J by 8 bases, with 4 bases left in between.

This chain uses TRBV18 with TRBJ1-1, with D maybe TRBD1 (6 bases). This CDR3 region has 17 residues. Germline V gene sequence: CDR1 KGHSH, CDR2 LQKENI. V dropped 3 bases and J dropped 10 bases, with 27 bases sitting between them. CDR3 loop: CASSPQAGPGAISGAFF. The DNA of the CDR3 is TGTGCCAGCTCACCGCAAGCGGGCCCGGGGGCAATCTCTGGAGCTTTCTTT.

This clonotype came up once. V gene TRBV5-1 combines with J gene TRBJ2-5, with 11 bases that match TRBD2. This CDR3 has 18 amino acids. Germline V CDR1 and CDR2: SGHRS, YFSETQ. The V gene end was trimmed by 0 bases and the J gene end by 5 bases; junction bases not matched to a gene: 12. The CDR3 region is CASSLAASGGFVRETQYF. The CDR3 nucleotides read TGCGCCAGCAGCTTGGCGGCTAGCGGGGGGTTTGTTCGGGAGACCCAGTACTTC.